Listed below are T cell receptor beta chains from one sample, sequenced in a study of blood T cell repertoires in COVID-19. Some clones are missing from TCRdb's copy, which holds only in-frame ones; the method was immunoSEQ multiplex PCR. The table records 180,000 or so clones, around 80% of them present only once. The specimen was PBMCs or T cells enriched from blood (not recorded which). The receptors stem from a man between 50 and 59 years old who had recovered from COVID-19. Both conserved end residues are part of each CDR3. D genes are given only for firm matches. Size is stated for part of the rows, as once, few or many counts, or as a class when the clone is expanded.

clone_size,v_call,j_call,d_call,cdr3_aa,cdr3_nt
once,TRBV6-5,TRBJ2-7,TRBD1,CASSYTRDRTHEQYF,TGTGCCAGCAGTTACACAAGGGACAGAACCCACGAGCAGTACTTC
-,TRBV6-4,TRBJ2-3,TRBD2,CASSDSTSGGADTQYF,TGTGCCAGCAGTGACTCGACTAGCGGGGGGGCAGATACGCAGTATTTT
few,TRBV18,TRBJ2-1,TRBD2,CASSPPASGDNEQFF,TGTGCCAGCTCACCACCGGCTAGCGGGGACAATGAGCAGTTCTTC
-,TRBV28,TRBJ2-2,-,CASSPSERGYGELFF,TGTGCCAGCAGCCCGTCGGAAAGGGGATACGGGGAGCTGTTTTTT
once,TRBV5-1,TRBJ1-2,-,CASSPGGGRGYTF,TGCGCCAGCAGCCCGGGCGGGGGCCGTGGCTACACCTTC
-,TRBV29-1,TRBJ2-5,-,CSGSFSGETQYF,TGCAGCGGCAGCTTTTCGGGAGAGACCCAGTACTTC
-,TRBV11-2,TRBJ2-4,-,CASSPLPWAGNIQYF,TGTGCCAGCAGCCCCCTGCCGTGGGCCGGAAACATTCAGTACTTC
-,TRBV7-3,TRBJ2-5,-,CASSSPGSETQYF,TGTGCCAGCAGCTCCCCAGGGTCCGAGACCCAGTACTTC
-,TRBV6-1,TRBJ1-2,-,CASSDSSGGRNTF,TGTGCCAGCAGTGATTCCTCGGGGGGCAGGAACACCTTC
-,TRBV2,TRBJ2-3,-,CASSEADLADTQYF,TGTGCCAGCAGTGAAGCGGATCTAGCAGATACGCAGTATTTT
-,TRBV19,TRBJ1-1,-,CASSRRGLTEAFF,TGTGCCAGTAGTAGAAGGGGACTGACTGAAGCTTTCTTT
few,TRBV23-1,TRBJ1-2,-,CASRSNRNYGYTF,TGCGCCAGCAGATCAAACAGAAACTATGGCTACACCTTC
-,TRBV6-5,TRBJ2-2,-,CASSYGRGFTGELFF,TGTGCCAGCAGTTACGGCAGGGGCTTTACCGGGGAGCTGTTTTTT
-,TRBV28,TRBJ2-7,TRBD2,CAIAGGITYEQYF,TGTGCCATCGCGGGAGGGATTACCTACGAGCAGTACTTC
-,TRBV2,TRBJ2-7,-,CASSPTPAVGEQYF,TGTGCCAGCAGTCCCACCCCTGCTGTCGGCGAGCAGTACTTC
-,TRBV5-1,TRBJ1-2,-,CASRQDANYGYTF,TGCGCCAGCAGACAGGATGCTAACTATGGCTACACCTTC
-,TRBV28,TRBJ1-2,-,CASAGFYGYTF,TGTGCCAGCGCGGGGTTCTATGGCTACACCTTC
-,TRBV29-1,TRBJ1-2,-,CSVDPGYGYGYTF,TGCAGCGTTGATCCGGGGTATGGCTATGGCTACACCTTC
few,TRBV18,TRBJ2-1,TRBD1,CASSPRVGQGARDNEQFF,TGTGCCAGCTCACCAAGAGTCGGACAGGGGGCGCGGGACAATGAGCAGTTCTTC
-,TRBV27,TRBJ2-7,TRBD1,CASSTGTGGIYEQYF,TGTGCCAGCAGTACCGGGACAGGGGGAATCTACGAGCAGTACTTC
-,TRBV28,TRBJ1-4,TRBD1,CASSPTGVGEKLFF,TGTGCCAGCAGCCCGACAGGGGTTGGGGAAAAACTGTTTTTT
-,TRBV28,TRBJ2-7,-,CASSLSPTGYEQYF,TGTGCCAGCAGTTTAAGTCCGACAGGCTACGAGCAGTACTTC
few,TRBV4-2,TRBJ1-6,-,CATRRVLNSPLHF,TGTGCCACCCGCCGAGTTCTTAATTCACCCCTCCACTTT
-,TRBV15,TRBJ1-1,TRBD1,CATSRETGITEAFF,TGTGCCACCAGCAGGGAGACAGGGATCACTGAAGCTTTCTTT
-,TRBV27,TRBJ2-1,-,CASSLTDRFGDEQFF,TGTGCCAGCAGTCTTACCGACAGGTTTGGGGATGAGCAGTTCTTC
-,TRBV5-1,TRBJ1-1,-,CASSPGLSLGDTEAFF,TGCGCCAGCAGCCCTGGACTGTCTTTGGGTGACACTGAAGCTTTCTTT
-,TRBV2,TRBJ2-1,TRBD2,CASSGGLVGNEQFF,TGTGCCAGCAGTGGGGGACTAGTTGGCAATGAGCAGTTCTTC
-,TRBV2,TRBJ1-5,-,CASKGGFNQPQHF,TGTGCCAGCAAGGGAGGGTTCAATCAGCCCCAGCATTTT
-,TRBV19,TRBJ1-4,-,CASSPATSEKLFF,TGTGCCAGTAGTCCCGCGACATCTGAAAAACTGTTTTTT
-,TRBV5-8,TRBJ1-2,-,CASSLASGDGYTF,TGTGCCAGCAGCTTGGCTTCCGGGGATGGCTACACCTTC
few,TRBV5-1,TRBJ2-7,-,CASSLGYLYYEQYF,TGCGCCAGCAGCTTGGGGTATCTATACTACGAGCAGTACTTC
-,TRBV5-1,TRBJ1-3,-,CASSFGASSGNTIYF,TGCGCCAGCAGCTTTGGGGCCAGCTCTGGAAACACCATATATTTT
-,TRBV10-3,TRBJ2-2,-,CAISASSAGELFF,TGTGCCATCAGCGCCTCGAGTGCCGGGGAGCTGTTTTTT
once,TRBV6-2/TRBV6-3,TRBJ1-5,TRBD1,CASSYSSGTGGSYSNQPQHF,TGTGCCAGCAGTTACTCCTCCGGGACAGGAGGCTCCTATAGCAATCAGCCCCAGCATTTT
-,TRBV6-6,TRBJ1-5,TRBD1,CASSYSPGGQPQHF,TGTGCCAGCAGTTACTCGCCAGGGGGGCAGCCCCAGCATTTT
-,TRBV28,TRBJ1-5,TRBD1,CASSRTGEGQPQHF,TGTGCCAGCAGTCGGACAGGGGAGGGTCAGCCCCAGCATTTT
once,TRBV7-2,TRBJ1-6,TRBD1,CASSLTTGNNSPLHF,TGTGCCAGCAGCTTGACGACAGGGAACAATTCACCCCTCCACTTT
-,TRBV7-6,TRBJ1-4,TRBD1,CASSLGTGNEKLFF,TGTGCCAGCAGCTTAGGGACAGGGAATGAAAAACTGTTTTTT
-,TRBV18,TRBJ1-1,-,CASSEDIRTEAFF,TGTGCCAGCTCAGAGGACATCCGAACTGAAGCTTTCTTT
-,TRBV19,TRBJ2-3,TRBD2,CASSIGLAGGTDTQYF,TGTGCCAGTAGTATAGGGCTAGCGGGGGGCACAGATACGCAGTATTTT
-,TRBV10-2,TRBJ2-7,TRBD1,CASSGTGATPYEQYF,TGCGCCAGCAGTGGGACAGGGGCCACCCCCTACGAGCAGTACTTC
-,TRBV28,TRBJ2-7,TRBD1,CASSSTGAYEQYF,TGTGCCAGCAGCAGTACAGGGGCCTACGAGCAGTACTTC
-,TRBV5-4,TRBJ2-3,TRBD1,CASSSAATGDLGTDTQYF,TGTGCCAGCAGCTCCGCCGCCACAGGGGACCTCGGCACAGATACGCAGTATTTT
once,TRBV9,TRBJ1-3,-,CASSVETVAGNTIYF,TGTGCCAGCAGCGTAGAAACAGTTGCAGGAAACACCATATATTTT
-,TRBV11-3,TRBJ2-2,-,CASSRDISGELFF,TGTGCCAGCAGCCGGGACATATCTGGGGAGCTGTTTTTT
-,TRBV11-3,TRBJ2-2,-,CASSPGDRNTGELFF,TGTGCCAGCAGCCCGGGGGACAGGAACACCGGGGAGCTGTTTTTT
few,TRBV10-1,TRBJ2-5,-,CASSDFRGSLETQYF,TGCGCCAGCAGTGACTTCAGGGGAAGCCTAGAGACCCAGTACTTC
-,TRBV16,TRBJ2-1,-,CASSHLQIYNEQFF,TGTGCCAGCAGCCATCTTCAGATTTACAATGAGCAGTTCTTC
-,TRBV19,TRBJ2-7,-,CASSPPAGEQYF,TGTGCCAGTAGCCCCCCAGCAGGCGAGCAGTACTTC
-,TRBV7-3,TRBJ2-1,TRBD1,CASSFAGTGDYNEQFF,TGTGCCAGCAGCTTTGCCGGGACAGGGGACTACAATGAGCAGTTCTTC
-,TRBV10-1,TRBJ2-2,-,CASSESVGANTGELFF,TGCGCCAGCAGTGAGTCTGTAGGAGCGAACACCGGGGAGCTGTTTTTT
-,TRBV5-4,TRBJ2-3,TRBD1,CASSRPGQGITDTQYF,TGTGCCAGCAGCCGCCCGGGACAGGGGATAACAGATACGCAGTATTTT
-,TRBV19,TRBJ2-6,TRBD1,CASSPWGQGASSGANVLTF,TGTGCCAGTAGTCCCTGGGGACAGGGGGCCTCCTCTGGGGCCAACGTCCTGACTTTC
once,TRBV28,TRBJ1-4,-,CASSSLGGTLFF,TGTGCCAGCAGTTCCCTGGGAGGAACTTTGTTTTTT
-,TRBV19,TRBJ1-1,-,CASSRQGKNTEAFF,TGTGCCAGTAGTCGGCAGGGTAAGAACACTGAAGCTTTCTTT